This T cell receptor (beta chain) was captured by sequencing in a study of Ad26.COV2.S vaccination and SARS-CoV-2 variants (dated by TCRdb to about 2021). Study-level background: Vaccine-arm donors came from COV1001, a multicentre, randomized, double-blind, placebo-controlled phase I-IIa trial of Ad26.COV2.S in healthy adults. Ad26.COV2.S was administered intramuscularly at a dose of 5x10^10 or 1x10^11 viral particles, either as one shot or as two shots given 56 days apart. TCRbeta repertoire sequencing was used to assess the specificity and breadth of SARS-CoV-2-reactive T cell receptors after Ad26.COV2.S vaccination. The TCR-sequenced set comprised approximately 32 samples: approximately 19 Ad26.COV2.S vaccine recipients, 5 placebo recipients and 8 SARS-CoV-2 convalescent individuals. Trial participants were randomized into five groups of five, in which low-dose or high-dose Ad26.COV2.S was given once or twice, or placebo was given on both occasions. Blinding of investigators to trial group allocation was maintained during experiments and outcome assessment. Results and caveats for the whole study, not just this receptor: Comparing responses between vaccine doses or regimens was not something the study was powered to do. Vaccine and placebo recipients had similar non-spike TCR breadth, a finding consistent with the vaccine containing only spike. After vaccination, substantial breadth of spike-specific CD8+ and CD4+ T cell responses was reported. Compared with placebo recipients, Ad26.COV2.S recipients showed higher spike-specific TCR breadth (P = 0.0014). It was noted by the authors that total T cell responses may have been underestimated by the TCR breadth and depth analyses.

The sample's treatment or condition, from its label and the paper: around 19 received Ad26.COV2.S at low or high dose, single or two shots; 5 received placebo; per-sample allocation not given. For vaccine and placebo recipients, the sequenced repertoires came from samples collected on day 63 after the first injection. Cohort 1b enrolled roughly 25 adults aged 18-55 years at a single site in Boston, USA, between 29 July and 7 August 2020. Ad26.COV2.S was a replication-incompetent adenovirus type 26 vector that expressed a prefusion-stabilized SARS-CoV-2 spike protein derived from the original Wuhan strain. Regarding this clone: The clone's antigen remains unknown. No much larger clonotype is one base removed from it; base qualities were not supplied.

TCRbeta CDR3 regions were sequenced with the immunoSEQ Assay. After extraction, genomic DNA underwent amplification by bias-controlled multiplex PCR, followed by high-throughput sequencing. As for the original processing: Collapsing and filtering of sequences were performed to quantify the absolute abundance of each unique TCRbeta CDR3 region. T cell fraction was estimated by normalizing TCRbeta template counts to usable DNA, with usable DNA measured through amplification of reference genes found in all nucleated cells. Repertoire TCRs were annotated as SARS-CoV-2-specific when V gene, CDR3 amino acid sequence and J gene were exactly matched to a known reactive TCR set. The reference SARS-CoV-2 TCR set was obtained from MIRA and was filtered for enrichment in COVID-19-positive ImmuneCODE repertoires, whereby public or cross-reactive TCRs were removed. Using the MIRA antigens, annotated TCRs were further analysed by specific ORF or by position within an ORF. Depth was the summed frequency of annotated unique rearrangements, while breadth was defined as annotated unique rearrangements over total unique productive rearrangements. Two-sided Wilcoxon rank-sum tests were applied when comparing TCR breadth between groups. Sourced from immuneACCESS, this table was stored by TCRdb with only in-frame sequences that have V and J called. A share of the clones is absent; for the studies checked, an unresolved V gene accounts for under half, and the remainder has no known explanation. The D gene and trimming were derived from the DNA, and the V and J assignments and clone size from that table. The sample contains about 250,000 clones, around 88% of them found a single time. The top ten clonotypes cover 2.9% of the sample.

V is pruned by 8 bases and J by 7 bases, leaving 7 bases of the junction without a gene match. Inclusive of the bounding cysteine and phenylalanine, the CDR3 is 12 residues long. CDR3 DNA only is kept here, 36 bases in frame from base 1. Sequences MGHRA (CDR1) and YSYEKL (CDR2) are obtained from the germline V gene. Material: peripheral blood, obtained in a trial of Ad26.COV2.S vaccine versus placebo. Here the chain combines TRBV4-1 and TRBJ1-2, with TRBD1 identical over 7 junction bases. The clonotype was recovered from a person aged 18 to 65 who received the Ad26.COV2.S COVID-19 vaccine or a placebo. This receptor has the CDR3 CASGQGVSGYTF. The nucleotides are TGCGCCAGCGGGCAGGGGGTGAGTGGCTACACCTTC.